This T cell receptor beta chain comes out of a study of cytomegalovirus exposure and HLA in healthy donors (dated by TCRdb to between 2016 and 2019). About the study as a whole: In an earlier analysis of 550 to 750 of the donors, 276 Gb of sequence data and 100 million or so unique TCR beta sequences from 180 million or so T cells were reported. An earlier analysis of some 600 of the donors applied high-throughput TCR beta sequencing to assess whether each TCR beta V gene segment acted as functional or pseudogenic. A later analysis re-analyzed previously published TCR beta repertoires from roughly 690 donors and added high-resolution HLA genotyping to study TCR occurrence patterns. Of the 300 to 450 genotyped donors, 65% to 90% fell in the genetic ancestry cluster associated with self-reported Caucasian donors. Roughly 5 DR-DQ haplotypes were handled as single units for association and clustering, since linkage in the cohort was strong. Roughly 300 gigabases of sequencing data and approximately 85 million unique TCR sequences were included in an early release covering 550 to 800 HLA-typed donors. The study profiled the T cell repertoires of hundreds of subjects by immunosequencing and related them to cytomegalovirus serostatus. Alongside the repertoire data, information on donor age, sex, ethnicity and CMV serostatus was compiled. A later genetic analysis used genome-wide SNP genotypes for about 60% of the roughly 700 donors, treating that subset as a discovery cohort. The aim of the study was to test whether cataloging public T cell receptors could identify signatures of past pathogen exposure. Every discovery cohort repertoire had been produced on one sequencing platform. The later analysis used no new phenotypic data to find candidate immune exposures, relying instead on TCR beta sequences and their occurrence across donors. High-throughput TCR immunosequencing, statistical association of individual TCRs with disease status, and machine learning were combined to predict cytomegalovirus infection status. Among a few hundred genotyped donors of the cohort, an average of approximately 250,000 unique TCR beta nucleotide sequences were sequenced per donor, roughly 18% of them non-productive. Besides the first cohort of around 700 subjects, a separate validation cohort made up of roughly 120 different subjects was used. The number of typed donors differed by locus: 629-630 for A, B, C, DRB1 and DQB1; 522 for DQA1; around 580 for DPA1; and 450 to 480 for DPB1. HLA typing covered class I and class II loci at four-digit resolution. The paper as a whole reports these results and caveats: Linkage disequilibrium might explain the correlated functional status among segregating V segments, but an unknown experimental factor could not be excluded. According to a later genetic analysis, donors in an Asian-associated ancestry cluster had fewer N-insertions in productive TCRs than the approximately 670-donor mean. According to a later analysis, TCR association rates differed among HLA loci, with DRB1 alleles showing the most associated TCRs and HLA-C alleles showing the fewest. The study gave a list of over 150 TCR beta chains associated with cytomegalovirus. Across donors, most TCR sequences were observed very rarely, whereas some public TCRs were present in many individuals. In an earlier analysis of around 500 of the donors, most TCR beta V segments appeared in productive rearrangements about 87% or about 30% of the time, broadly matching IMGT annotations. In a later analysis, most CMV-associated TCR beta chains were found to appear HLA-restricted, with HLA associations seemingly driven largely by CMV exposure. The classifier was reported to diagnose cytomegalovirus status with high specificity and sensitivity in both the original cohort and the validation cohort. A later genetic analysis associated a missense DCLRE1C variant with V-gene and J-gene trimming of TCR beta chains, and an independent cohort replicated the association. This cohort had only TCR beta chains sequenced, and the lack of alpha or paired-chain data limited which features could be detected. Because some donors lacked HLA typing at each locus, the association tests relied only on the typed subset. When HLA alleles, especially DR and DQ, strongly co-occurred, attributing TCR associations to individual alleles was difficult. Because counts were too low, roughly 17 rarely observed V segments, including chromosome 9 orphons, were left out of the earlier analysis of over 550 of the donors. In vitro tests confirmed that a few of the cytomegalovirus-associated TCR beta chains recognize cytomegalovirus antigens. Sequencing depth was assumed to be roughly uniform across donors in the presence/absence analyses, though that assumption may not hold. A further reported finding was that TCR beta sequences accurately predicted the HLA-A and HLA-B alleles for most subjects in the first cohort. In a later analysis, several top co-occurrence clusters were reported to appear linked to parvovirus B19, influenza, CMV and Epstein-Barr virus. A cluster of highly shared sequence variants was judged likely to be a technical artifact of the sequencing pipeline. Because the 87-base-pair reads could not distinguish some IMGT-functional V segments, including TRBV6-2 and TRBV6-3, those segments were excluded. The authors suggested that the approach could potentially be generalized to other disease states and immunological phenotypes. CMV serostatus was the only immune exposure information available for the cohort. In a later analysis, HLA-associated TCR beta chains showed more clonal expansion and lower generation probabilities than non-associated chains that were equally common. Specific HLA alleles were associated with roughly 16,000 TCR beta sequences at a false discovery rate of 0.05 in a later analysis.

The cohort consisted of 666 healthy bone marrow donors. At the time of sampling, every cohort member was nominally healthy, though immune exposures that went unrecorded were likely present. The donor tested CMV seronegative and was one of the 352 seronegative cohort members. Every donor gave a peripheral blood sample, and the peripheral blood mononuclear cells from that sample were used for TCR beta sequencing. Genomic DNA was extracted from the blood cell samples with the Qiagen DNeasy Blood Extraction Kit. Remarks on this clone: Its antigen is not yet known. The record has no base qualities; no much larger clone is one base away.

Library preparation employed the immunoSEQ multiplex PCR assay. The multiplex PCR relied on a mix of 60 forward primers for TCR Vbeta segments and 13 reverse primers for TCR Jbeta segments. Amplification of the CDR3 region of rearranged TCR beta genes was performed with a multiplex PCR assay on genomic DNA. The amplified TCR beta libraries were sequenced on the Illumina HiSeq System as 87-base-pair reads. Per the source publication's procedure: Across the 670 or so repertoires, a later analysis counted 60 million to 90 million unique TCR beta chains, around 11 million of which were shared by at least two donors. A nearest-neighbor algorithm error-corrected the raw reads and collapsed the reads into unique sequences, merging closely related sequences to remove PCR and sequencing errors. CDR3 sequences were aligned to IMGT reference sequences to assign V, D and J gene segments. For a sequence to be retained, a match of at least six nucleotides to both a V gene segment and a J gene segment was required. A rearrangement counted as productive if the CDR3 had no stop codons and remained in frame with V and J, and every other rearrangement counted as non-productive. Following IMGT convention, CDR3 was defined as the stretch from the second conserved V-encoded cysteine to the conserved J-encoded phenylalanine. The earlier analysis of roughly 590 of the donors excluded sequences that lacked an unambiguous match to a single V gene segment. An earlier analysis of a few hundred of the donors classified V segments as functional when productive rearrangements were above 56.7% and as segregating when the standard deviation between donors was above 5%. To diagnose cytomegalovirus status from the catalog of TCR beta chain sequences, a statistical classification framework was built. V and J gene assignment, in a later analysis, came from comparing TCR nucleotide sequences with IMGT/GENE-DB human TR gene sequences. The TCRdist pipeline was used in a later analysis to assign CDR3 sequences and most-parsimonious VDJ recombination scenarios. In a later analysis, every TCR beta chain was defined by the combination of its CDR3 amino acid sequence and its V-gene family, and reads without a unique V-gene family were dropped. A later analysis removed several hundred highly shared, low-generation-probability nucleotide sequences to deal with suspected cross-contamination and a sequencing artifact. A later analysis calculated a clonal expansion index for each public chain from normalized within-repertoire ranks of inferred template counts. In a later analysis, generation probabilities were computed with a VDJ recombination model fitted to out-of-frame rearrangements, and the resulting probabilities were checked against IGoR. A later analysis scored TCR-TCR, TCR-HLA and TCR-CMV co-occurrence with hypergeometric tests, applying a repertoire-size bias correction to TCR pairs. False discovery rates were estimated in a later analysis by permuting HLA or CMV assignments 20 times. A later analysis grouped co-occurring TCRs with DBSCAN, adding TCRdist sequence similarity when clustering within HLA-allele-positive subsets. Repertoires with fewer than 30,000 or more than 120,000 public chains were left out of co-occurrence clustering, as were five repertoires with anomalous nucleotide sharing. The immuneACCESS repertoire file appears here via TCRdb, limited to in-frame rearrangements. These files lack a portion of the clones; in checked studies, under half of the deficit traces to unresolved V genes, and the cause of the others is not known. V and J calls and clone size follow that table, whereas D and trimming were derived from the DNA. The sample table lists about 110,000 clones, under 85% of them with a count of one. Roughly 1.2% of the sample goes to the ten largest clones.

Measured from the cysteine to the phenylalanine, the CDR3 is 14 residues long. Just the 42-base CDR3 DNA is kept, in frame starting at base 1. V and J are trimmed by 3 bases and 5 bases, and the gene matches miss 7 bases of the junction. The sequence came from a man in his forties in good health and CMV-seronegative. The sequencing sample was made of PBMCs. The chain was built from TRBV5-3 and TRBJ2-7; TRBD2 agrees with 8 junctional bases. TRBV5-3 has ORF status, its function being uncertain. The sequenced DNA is TGTGCCAGAAGCTGCGGGACTAGACCTAACGAGCAGTACTTC. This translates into CARSCGTRPNEQYF.